Below are 5 T cell receptor beta chains sequenced from a single sample in a study of blood T cells in healthy people across ages. Primed by a sample-barcoded 5' primer and a J-beta primer mix, a second PCR proceeded for roughly 6 to 12 cycles. TCRdb fed the 5' RACE reads into MiXCR, producing one record per CDR3 protein. This table holds more than 600,000 distinct CDR3 sequences, 25% found once. This sample was also put to use in a study of T cells of mothers and their children.

Sequenced input: blood. The source is a boy aged 5-17 years in good health.

In its sample, this clonotype was seen a few times. The rearrangement joins TRBV7-9 to TRBJ1-2; a possible D gene is TRBD1 (6 bases). This CDR3 spans 14 amino acids. CDR1 and CDR2 from the germline V gene are SEHNR and FQNEAQ (reference sequence). Deletions cut 5 bases from V and 3 bases from J, with 13 bases between. The CDR3 nucleotides are TGTGCCAGCAGCACTCCAGGGGCCGACTATGGCTACACCTTC. Residues: CASSTPGADYGYTF.

Details on this clonotype: The junction differs from germline at one of its ends, possibly a read error. The V call is TRBV7-9, the J call TRBJ2-5, with 12 positions matching TRBD2. This CDR3 has 14 residues. Germline loops: CDR1 SEHNR, CDR2 FQNEAQ (reference sequence). The CDR3 sequence: CASSPRTSGINPFF. CDR3 coding DNA: TGTGCCAGCAGCCCCCGGACTAGCGGGATAAATCCGTTCTTC. Full variable domain (remainder filled in from reference TRBV7-9 and TRBJ2-5): DTGVSQNPRHKITKRGQNVTFRCDPISEHNRLYWYRQTLGQGPEFLTYFQNEAQLEKSRLLSDRFSAERPKGSFSTLEIQRTEQGDSAMYLCASSPRTSGINPFFGPGTRLLVL.

The rearrangement uses TRBV3-1 and TRBJ2-7; D remains unclear. Trimming removed 0 bases from V and 0 bases from J, with 12 bases in between. Looked up from germline, CDR1 is LGHDT and CDR2 is YNNKEL (reference sequence). CDR3 length equals 16 residues. The CDR3 loop is CASSQDPRPISYEQYF. CDR3 in DNA: TGTGCCAGCAGCCAAGATCCCAGACCAATCTCCTACGAGCAGTACTTC.

V is TRBV12-3 or TRBV12-4 and J is TRBJ1-2; D gene uncertain. The CDR3 runs to 11 residues. V gave up 8 bases and J gave up 5 bases, with 9 bases separating them. The CDR3 sequence: CASGFTYGYTF. In DNA, the CDR3 is TGTGCCAGCGGCTTCACGTATGGCTACACCTTC.

The V gene is TRBV6-5, the J gene TRBJ2-7; maybe TRBD1 (6 bases). The CDR3 sequence is 14 residues long. Germline loops: CDR1 MNHEY, CDR2 SVGAGI. Trimming shortened V by 5 bases and J by 6 bases, and 17 bases separated the two germline ends. CDR3 DNA sequence: TGTGCCAGCAGTCCCCCAGGGGAGAAGAGCGAGCAGTACTTC. This gives the protein CASSPPGEKSEQYF.